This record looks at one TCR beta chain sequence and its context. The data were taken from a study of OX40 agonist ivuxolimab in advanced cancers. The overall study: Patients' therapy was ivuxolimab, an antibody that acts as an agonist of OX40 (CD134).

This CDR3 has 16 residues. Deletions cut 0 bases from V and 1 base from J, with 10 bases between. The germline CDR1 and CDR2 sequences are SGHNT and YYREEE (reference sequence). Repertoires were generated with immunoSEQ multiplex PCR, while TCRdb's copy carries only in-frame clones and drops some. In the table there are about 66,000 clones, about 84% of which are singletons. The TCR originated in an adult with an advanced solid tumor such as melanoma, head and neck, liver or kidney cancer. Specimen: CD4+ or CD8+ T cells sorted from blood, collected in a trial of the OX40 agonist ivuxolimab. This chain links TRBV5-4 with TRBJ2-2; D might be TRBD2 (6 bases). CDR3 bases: TGTGCCAGCAGCTTGGATGGAGGGCAGAACACCGGGGAGCTGTTTTTT. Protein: CASSLDGGQNTGELFF.